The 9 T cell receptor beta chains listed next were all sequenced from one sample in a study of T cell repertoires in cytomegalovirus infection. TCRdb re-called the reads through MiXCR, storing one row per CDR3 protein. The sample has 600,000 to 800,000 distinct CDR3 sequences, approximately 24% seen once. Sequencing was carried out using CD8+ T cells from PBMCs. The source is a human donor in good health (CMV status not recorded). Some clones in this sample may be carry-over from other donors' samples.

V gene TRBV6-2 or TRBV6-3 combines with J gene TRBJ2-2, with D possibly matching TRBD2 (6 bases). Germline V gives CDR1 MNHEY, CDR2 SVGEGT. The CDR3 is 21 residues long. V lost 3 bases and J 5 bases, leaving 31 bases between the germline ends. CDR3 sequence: CASSYFLGGHNSPPGTGELFF. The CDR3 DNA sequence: TGTGCCAGCAGTTATTTTCTCGGGGGTCATAATTCTCCCCCTGGGACCGGGGAGCTGTTTTTT.

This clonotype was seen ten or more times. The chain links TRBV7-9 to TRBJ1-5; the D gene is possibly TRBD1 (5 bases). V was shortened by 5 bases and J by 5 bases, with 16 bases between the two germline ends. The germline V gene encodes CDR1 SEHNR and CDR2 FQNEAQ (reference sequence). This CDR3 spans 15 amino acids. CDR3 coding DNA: TGTGCCAGCAGCAGATTGGACATATCCGATCAGCCCCAGCATTTT. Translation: CASSRLDISDQPQHF.

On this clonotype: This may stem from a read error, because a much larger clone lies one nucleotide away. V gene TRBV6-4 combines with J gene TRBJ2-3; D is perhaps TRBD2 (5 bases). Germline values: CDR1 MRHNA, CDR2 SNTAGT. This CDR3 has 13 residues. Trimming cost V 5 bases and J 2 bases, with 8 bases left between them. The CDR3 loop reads CASSNDYTDTQYF. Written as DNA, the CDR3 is TGTGCCAGCAGTAACGACTACACAGATACGCAGTATTTT.

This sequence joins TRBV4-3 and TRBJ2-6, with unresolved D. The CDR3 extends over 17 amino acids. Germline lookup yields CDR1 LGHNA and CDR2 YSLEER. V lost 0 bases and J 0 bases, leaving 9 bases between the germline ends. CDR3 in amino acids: CASSQDGFSSGANVLTF. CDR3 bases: TGCGCCAGCAGCCAAGACGGATTCTCCTCTGGGGCCAACGTCCTGACTTTC.

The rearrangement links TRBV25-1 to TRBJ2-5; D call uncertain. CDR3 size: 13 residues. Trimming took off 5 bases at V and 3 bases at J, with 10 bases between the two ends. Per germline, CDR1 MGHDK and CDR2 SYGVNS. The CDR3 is CASSTWQEETQYF. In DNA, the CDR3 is TGTGCCAGCAGTACATGGCAGGAAGAGACCCAGTACTTC.

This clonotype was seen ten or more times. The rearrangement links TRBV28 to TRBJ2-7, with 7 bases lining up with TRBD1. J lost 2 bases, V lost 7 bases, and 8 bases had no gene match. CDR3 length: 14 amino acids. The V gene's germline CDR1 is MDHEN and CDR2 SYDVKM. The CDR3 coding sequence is TGTGCCAGCAACCAGCAGGACAGGACCTACGAGCAGTACTTC. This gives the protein CASNQQDRTYEQYF.

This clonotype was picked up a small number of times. The chain's CDR3 is CATWRTNTGELFF. The CDR3 nucleotides are TGTGCCACCTGGAGGACTAACACCGGGGAGCTGTTTTTT. V usage is TRBV7-8 and J usage is TRBJ2-2; perhaps TRBD2 as D (5 bases). This CDR3 comprises 13 residues. The ends were cut back, 10 bases at V and 2 bases at J, with 11 bases in the middle. The germline V gene has CDR1 SGHVS and CDR2 FQNEAQ.

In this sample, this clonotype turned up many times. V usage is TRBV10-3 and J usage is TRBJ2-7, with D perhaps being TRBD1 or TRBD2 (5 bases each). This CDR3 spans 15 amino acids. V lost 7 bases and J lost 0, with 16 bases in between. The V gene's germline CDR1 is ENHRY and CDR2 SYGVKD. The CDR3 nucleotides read TGTGCCATCAAATCCCGGGACCGAAGCTCCTACGAGCAGTACTTC. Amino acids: CAIKSRDRSSYEQYF.

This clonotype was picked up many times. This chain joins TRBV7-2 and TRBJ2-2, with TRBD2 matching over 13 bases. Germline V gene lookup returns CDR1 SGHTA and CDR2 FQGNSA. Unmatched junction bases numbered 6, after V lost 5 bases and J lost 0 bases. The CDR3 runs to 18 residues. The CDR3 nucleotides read TGTGCCAGCAGCCGCCCCGGGACTAGCGGGGCGAACACCGGGGAGCTGTTTTTT. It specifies CASSRPGTSGANTGELFF.